The clone carrying this T cell receptor beta chain was observed once. V lost 3 bases to trimming and J lost 4 bases, with 12 bases between them. Per the germline V gene, CDR1 is LNHDA and CDR2 is SQIVND (reference sequence). The CDR3 has 14 residues. Only in-frame clones appear in the TCRdb table, and some are missing; sequencing was by immunoSEQ multiplex PCR. Here the sample spans some 200,000 clones, 70% to 90% being singletons. These data are taken from a study of blood T cell repertoires in COVID-19. The overall study: Spain, Italy and the United States supplied samples that represented acute and convalescent COVID-19.

V usage is TRBV19 and J usage is TRBJ1-2; D is unclear. This clonotype was obtained from an elderly man with acute or convalescent COVID-19. Sample: peripheral blood. CDR3 bases: TGTGCCAGTAGTATCCCCGGGGTGACCTATGGCTACACCTTC. Protein product: CASSIPGVTYGYTF.